This T cell receptor (beta chain) is drawn from a study of T-cell reconstitution after alpha-beta-depleted transplantation in children. Study-level findings and limits: Expanded clones from the graft, numbering several hundred, reportedly supplied alpha-beta T cells about two months after transplant. A year had passed since transplant, and T-cell counts and diversity by then came mostly from newly produced T cells. TCRbeta diversity was high at day 60 in some patients (a result of surviving recipient T cells and thymic progenitors).

On this clonotype: Its antigen is unknown.

Preparing the TCRbeta library involved the use of unique molecular identifiers. TCRdb reprocessed the PCR reads with MiXCR, giving one entry per CDR3 protein. The sample carries approximately 47,000 distinct CDR3 sequences, 40% to 60% recorded once. This CDR3 is 15 amino acids long. The germline gives CDR1 SGHRS, CDR2 YFSETQ. Deletions cut 4 bases from V and 7 bases from J, with 15 bases between. The sample here was peripheral blood, taken before TCRalphabeta/CD19-depleted stem cell transplant. The chain recombines TRBV5-1 with TRBJ1-6; TRBD1 is a possible D gene (5 bases). The receptor's source is a boy in the first two years of life with SCID, due to receive a stem cell transplant. The CDR3 bases are TGCGCCAGCAGCCTCCGGGACGGTGGGAATTCACCCCTCCACTTT. Its translation is CASSLRDGGNSPLHF.